One sample yielded the 14 T cell receptor beta chains listed below, sequenced in a study of beta chain features in type 1 diabetes. Expressed TCRB transcripts were sequenced, since all the RNA that had been isolated was reverse transcribed. Using immunoSEQ multiplex PCR, the repertoire was profiled, and TCRdb retains in-frame clones only, with some absent. The repertoire includes 860,000 or so clones, roughly 17% of them detected once, and about 0.02% sits in the top ten. The sample consisted of naive CD4+ T cells from blood. These receptors were obtained from a woman under 30 in good health.

The V and J genes are TRBV7-2 and TRBJ1-1; maybe TRBD1 (5 bases). V was pared by 2 bases and J by 1 base, with 11 bases between. The CDR3 is made up of 15 amino acids. From germline, CDR1 is SGHTA and CDR2 FQGNSA. CDR3 nucleotides: TGTGCCAGCAGCTTAACCGGGACGGAGAACACTGAAGCTTTCTTT. Its translation is CASSLTGTENTEAFF.

This rearrangement joins TRBV5-1 to TRBJ1-1; D is undetermined. The length of the CDR3 is 15 residues. V shed 6 bases and J shed 3 bases, with 18 bases lying between them. Germline lookup yields CDR1 SGHRS and CDR2 YFSETQ. Here the CDR3 DNA reads TGCGCCAGCACCCTAAGACTCGGCAGCCACACTGAAGCTTTCTTT. This codes for CASTLRLGSHTEAFF.

J is TRBJ2-1 and V is TRBV11-1, with 7 bases aligning to TRBD2. The V segment lost 1 base and the J segment 0 bases; nucleotides outside the gene matches: 6. This CDR3 comprises 17 residues. CDR1 is SGHAT and CDR2 is FQDESV in the germline V gene (reference sequence). The CDR3 nucleotides read TGTGCCAGCAGCTTAGACGCAGCGGGATCCTCCTACAATGAGCAGTTCTTC. It is translated as CASSLDAAGSSYNEQFF. Full variable domain (outside the CDR3, taken from reference TRBV11-1 and TRBJ2-1): EAEVAQSPRYKITEKSQAVAFWCDPISGHATLYWYRQILGQGPELLVQFQDESVVDDSQLPKDRFSAERLKGVDSTLKIQPAELGDSAMYLCASSLDAAGSSYNEQFFGPGTRLTVL.

This sequence joins TRBV28 and TRBJ1-1; D not certain. The CDR3 contains 12 residues. Germline loops: CDR1 MDHEN, CDR2 SYDVKM. V gave up 8 bases and J gave up 3 bases, with 10 bases separating them. As DNA, the CDR3 is TGTGCCAGCTTAGAGAAAGACACTGAAGCTTTCTTT. Encoded protein: CASLEKDTEAFF.

The V and J genes are TRBV7-3 and TRBJ2-7, with 7 bases matching TRBD1. The CDR3 runs 13 residues. V was pared by 3 bases and J by 5 bases, with 4 bases of the junction left unmatched. Germline values: CDR1 SGHTA, CDR2 FQGTGA. CDR3 DNA: TGTGCCAGCAGCTTGTACAGGGGTGACGAGCAGTACTTC. It is translated as CASSLYRGDEQYF.

This clone appeared a few times. CDR3 amino acids: CATSREPGSEAFF. CDR3 nucleotides: TGTGCCACCAGCAGAGAGCCAGGGTCTGAAGCTTTCTTT. This chain uses TRBV15 with TRBJ1-1; D perhaps matches TRBD1 (5 bases). The germline CDR1 and CDR2 sequences are LNHNV and YYDKDF (reference sequence). V lost 0 bases and J 6 bases, leaving 8 bases between the germline ends. The CDR3 covers 13 residues. Together with reference TRBV15 and TRBJ1-1, the CDR3 gives the full variable domain: DAMVIQNPRYQVTQFGKPVTLSCSQTLNHNVMYWYQQKSSQAPKLLFHYYDKDFNNEADTPDNFQSRRPNTSFCFLDIRSPGLGDTAMYLCATSREPGSEAFFGQGTRLTVV.

The rearrangement links TRBV7-3 to TRBJ2-5; TRBD2 aligns across 8 bases. Looked up from germline, CDR1 is SGHTA and CDR2 is FQGTGA. The V gene end was trimmed by 5 bases and the J gene end by 1 base; junction bases not matched to a gene: 3. There are 14 residues in the CDR3. The CDR3: CASSPGLAQETQYF. In DNA, the CDR3 is TGTGCCAGCAGCCCTGGACTAGCCCAAGAGACCCAGTACTTC.

In this sample, this clone turned up a few times. This rearrangement joins TRBV9 to TRBJ2-3; 7 positions agree with TRBD1. Germline V lookup: CDR1 SGDLS, CDR2 YYNGEE. CDR3 size: 15 residues. Trimming removed 4 bases from V and 2 bases from J; junction bases left unmatched: 7. CDR3 DNA sequence: TGTGCCAGCAGCCCCCTACAGGGGATCACAGATACGCAGTATTTT. Its translation: CASSPLQGITDTQYF.

This clone was counted only a few times. The V call is TRBV28, the J call TRBJ2-2; tentatively, D is TRBD1 or TRBD2 (5 bases each). Germline V lookup: CDR1 MDHEN, CDR2 SYDVKM. V was trimmed by 10 bases and J by 6 bases, leaving 15 bases between them. CDR3 size: 13 residues. The CDR3 nucleotides read TGTGCCACCCGGGGCCAAAACGCCGGGGAGCTGTTTTTT. It specifies CATRGQNAGELFF.

The sample holds a few counts of this clone. V usage is TRBV28 and J usage is TRBJ2-7, with D possibly matching TRBD2 (6 bases). In germline, CDR1 is MDHEN, CDR2 SYDVKM. The V and J ends lost 3 bases and 3 bases respectively, with 21 bases between them. The CDR3 extends over 17 amino acids. For the CDR3, the DNA is TGTGCCAGCAGTTTGTCTCGCAAGGGGCCGACTAGCTACGAGCAGTACTTC. This translates into CASSLSRKGPTSYEQYF. Full variable domain (rest looked up from reference TRBV28 and TRBJ2-7): DVKVTQSSRYLVKRTGEKVFLECVQDMDHENMFWYRQDPGLGLRLIYFSYDVKMKEKGDIPEGYSVSREKKERFSLILESASTNQTSMYLCASSLSRKGPTSYEQYFGPGTRLTVT.

This clone has more than one count but fewer than ten. CDR3 loop: CASSLRQNSGNTIYF. CDR3 sequence (DNA): TGTGCCAGCAGCCTACGACAGAACTCTGGAAACACCATATATTTT. The chain recombines TRBV7-2 with TRBJ1-3, with D perhaps TRBD1 (5 bases). CDR3 size: 15 residues. Germline V gives CDR1 SGHTA, CDR2 FQGNSA. V was trimmed by 5 bases and J by 0 bases, leaving 11 bases between them.

This chain uses TRBV11-2 with TRBJ2-6; no reliable D call. The CDR3 runs 14 residues. V shed 3 bases and J shed 4 bases, with 7 bases lying between them. Germline V gives CDR1 SGHAT, CDR2 FQNNGV. This CDR3 reads CASSFSRGANVLTF. CDR3 sequence (DNA): TGTGCCAGCAGCTTTAGTAGAGGGGCCAACGTCCTGACTTTC.

This clone was detected only a few times. The V gene is TRBV4-3, the J gene TRBJ2-3, with TRBD2 matching 8 bases. CDR3 length: 18 amino acids. The V and J ends lost 0 bases and 2 bases, in that order; junction bases with no gene match: 10. Germline V gene lookup returns CDR1 LGHNA and CDR2 YSLEER. The CDR3 DNA sequence: TGCGCCAGCAGCCAAGAGGGCCTCCAAGCGGGAGCCACAGATACGCAGTATTTT. Translation gives CASSQEGLQAGATDTQYF.

This clone has just a few counts. The chain is built from TRBV6-4 and TRBJ2-1; 12 bases fit TRBD2. Germline lookup yields CDR1 MRHNA and CDR2 SNTAGT. V lost 6 bases and J lost 4; bases outside the gene matches: 7. The CDR3 totals 16 residues. The CDR3 sequence is CASSATSGSAYNEQFF. In nucleotides, the CDR3 is TGTGCCAGCAGCGCGACTAGCGGGAGTGCGTACAATGAGCAGTTCTTC.